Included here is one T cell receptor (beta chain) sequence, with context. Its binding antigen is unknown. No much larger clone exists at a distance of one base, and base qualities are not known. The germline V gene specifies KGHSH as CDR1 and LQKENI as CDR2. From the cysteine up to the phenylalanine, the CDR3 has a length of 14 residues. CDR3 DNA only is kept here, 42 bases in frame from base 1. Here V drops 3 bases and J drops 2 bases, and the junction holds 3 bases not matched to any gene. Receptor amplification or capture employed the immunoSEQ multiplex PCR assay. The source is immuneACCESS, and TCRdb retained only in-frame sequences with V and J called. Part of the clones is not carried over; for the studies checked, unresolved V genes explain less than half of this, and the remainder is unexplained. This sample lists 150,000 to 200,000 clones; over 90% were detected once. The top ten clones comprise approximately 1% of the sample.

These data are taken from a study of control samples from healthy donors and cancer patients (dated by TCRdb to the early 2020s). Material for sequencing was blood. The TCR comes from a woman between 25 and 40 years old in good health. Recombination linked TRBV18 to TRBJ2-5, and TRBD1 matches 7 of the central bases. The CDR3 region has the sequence CASSPRTGQETQYF. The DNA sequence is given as TGTGCCAGCTCACCCCGGACAGGTCAAGAGACCCAGTACTTC.